This TCR beta chain is drawn from a study of T cell responses to AZD1222 COVID-19 vaccine. Study background: Recipients boosted at about 4 weeks or about 12 weeks are pooled.

Trimming took off 6 bases at V and 7 bases at J, with 12 bases between the two ends. The germline V gene encodes CDR1 MDHEN and CDR2 SYDVKM. The length of the CDR3 is 12 residues. Only in-frame clones appear in the TCRdb table, and some are missing; sequencing was by immunoSEQ multiplex PCR. Here the sample spans just over 150,000 clones, just over 90% being singletons. Study results and limitations: Among vaccine-associated CD4 TCRs, coverage spanned spike, with dominance at 160-218 and 743-854. Two AZD1222 administrations were followed by greater Spike-specific TCR breadth and depth. A reported finding is that nearly half of spike-specific TCRs target unmutated variant regions.

This clone was observed once. Its antigen is not identified. The TCR sequence derives from an adult in good health. The sequenced sample was peripheral blood, obtained on day 0 of AZD1222 vaccination. The chain carries TRBV28 and TRBJ1-2, with D perhaps matching TRBD1 (6 bases). This CDR3 is CASRRGAGGYTF. DNA for the CDR3: TGTGCCAGCAGGCGGGGGGCGGGTGGCTACACCTTC.